This is a list of T cell receptor beta chains from one sample in a study of T cells in tuberculosis. Sequencing was performed with immunoSEQ multiplex PCR; in TCRdb, only in-frame clones are kept and a portion is missing. Of some 20,000 clones in the sample, over 75% were seen once. Sequencing was carried out using PBMCs. The source is a donor between 10 and 29 years old with latent tuberculosis or without tuberculosis infection. CDR3s include the opening cysteine and the closing phenylalanine or tryptophan. A D gene is named only where the DNA matches it firmly. The size field is filled for only some rows; it gives once, few, many or a size class.

CDR3	DNA	V	D	J	size
CASSLAVVSEADTQYF	TGTGCCAGCAGCTTAGCTGTGGTCAGTGAAGCAGATACGCAGTATTTT	TRBV7-2	.	TRBJ2-3	.
CASSLERASYGYTF	TGTGCCAGCAGCCTCGAGCGGGCGTCCTATGGCTACACCTTC	TRBV7-2	.	TRBJ1-2	once
CASSEYLLEGGGKAFF	TGTGCCAGCAGTGAGTATCTGTTAGAGGGCGGAGGGAAAGCTTTCTTT	TRBV2	.	TRBJ1-1	.
CASSRTTGSYEQYF	TGCGCCAGCAGCCGAACGACAGGGTCCTACGAGCAGTACTTC	TRBV5-1	TRBD1	TRBJ2-7	.
CASSLGGGQTQYF	TGTGCCAGCAGCCTAGGTGGGGGCCAGACCCAGTACTTC	TRBV7-6	.	TRBJ2-5	.
CASSQQQGSGNTIYF	TGCGCCAGCAGCCAGCAACAGGGCTCTGGAAACACCATATATTTT	TRBV4-1	.	TRBJ1-3	.
CASSYSRQGSTEAFF	TGTGCCAGCAGTTACTCGAGACAGGGGAGTACTGAAGCTTTCTTT	TRBV6-5	TRBD1	TRBJ1-1	.
CASSPGVAGSTDTQYF	TGCGCCAGCAGCCCGGGGGTAGCGGGGTCCACAGATACGCAGTATTTT	TRBV4-3	TRBD2	TRBJ2-3	.
CASSFSPNTEAFF	TGTGCCAGCAGCTTTAGCCCGAACACTGAAGCTTTCTTT	TRBV7-8	.	TRBJ1-1	once
CASSEAGTASYEQYF	TGTGCCAGCAGTGAAGCGGGCACAGCCTCCTACGAGCAGTACTTC	TRBV6-1	.	TRBJ2-7	.
CATSRDLYGVSPPYGYTF	TGTGCCACCAGCAGAGATCTTTACGGAGTCTCGCCACCCTATGGCTACACCTTC	TRBV15	.	TRBJ1-2	.
CASSEISSNSPLHF	TGTGCCAGCAGTGAAATATCGAGTAATTCACCCCTCCACTTT	TRBV25-1	.	TRBJ1-6	.
CASGLGQRGLAGAYNEQFF	TGTGCTAGTGGTTTGGGACAAAGGGGACTAGCGGGGGCCTACAATGAGCAGTTCTTC	TRBV12-5	TRBD2	TRBJ2-1	once
CASSFSGGAEAFF	TGTGCCAGCAGCTTTTCCGGGGGAGCTGAAGCTTTCTTT	TRBV7-3	.	TRBJ1-1	.
CASALGVAETQYF	TGTGCCAGCGCACTCGGGGTTGCGGAGACCCAGTACTTC	TRBV11-3	.	TRBJ2-5	.
CASTTLPGNTIYF	TGCGCCAGCACCACCCTACCTGGAAACACCATATATTTT	TRBV10-2	.	TRBJ1-3	few
CASRRTSGDNEQFF	TGTGCCAGCAGGCGGACTAGCGGAGACAATGAGCAGTTCTTC	TRBV6-5	TRBD2	TRBJ2-1	once
CTSSQGSVSGQGCYEQYF	TGCACCAGCAGCCAAGGTTCTGTATCGGGCCAGGGGTGTTACGAGCAGTACTTC	TRBV1	.	TRBJ2-7	.
CASRITGGRGELFF	TGTGCCAGCAGGATAACAGGGGGCCGCGGGGAGCTGTTTTTT	TRBV6-5	TRBD1	TRBJ2-2	once
CASSQGSLNEQYF	TGTGCCAGCAGTCAGGGATCCCTTAACGAGCAGTACTTC	TRBV6-1	.	TRBJ2-7	.
CASSASTDTQYF	TGTGCCAGCAGCGCTAGCACAGATACGCAGTATTTT	TRBV9	.	TRBJ2-3	.
CASSLLQRRDGYTF	TGTGCCAGTAGCCTTTTACAGAGGCGGGATGGCTACACCTTC	TRBV19	.	TRBJ1-2	.
CASSLGQNQPQHF	TGCGCCAGCAGCTTGGGGCAGAATCAGCCCCAGCATTTT	TRBV5-1	.	TRBJ1-5	.
CASSQGTANYGYTF	TGCGCCAGCAGCCAAGGGACAGCTAACTATGGCTACACCTTC	TRBV4-1	.	TRBJ1-2	once
CASSLGRGAYNEQFF	TGTGCCAGCAGCTTGGGACGGGGGGCTTACAATGAGCAGTTCTTC	TRBV7-8	.	TRBJ2-1	.
CASSQWAGVNYGYTF	TGCGCCAGCAGCCAATGGGCGGGGGTAAACTATGGCTACACCTTC	TRBV4-1	.	TRBJ1-2	.
CASSPLDRVGETQYF	TGCGCCAGCAGCCCGCTCGACAGGGTCGGGGAGACCCAGTACTTC	TRBV5-1	TRBD1	TRBJ2-5	.
CASSQGFRRGPLNYGYTF	TGCGCCAGCAGCCAAGGGTTTCGCAGGGGGCCCCTTAATTATGGCTACACCTTC	TRBV4-1	TRBD1	TRBJ1-2	.
CSVGGEGNTIYF	TGCAGCGTTGGCGGCGAAGGAAACACCATATATTTT	TRBV29-1	.	TRBJ1-3	.
CASGYPGNTEAFF	TGTGCTAGTGGTTACCCGGGGAACACTGAAGCTTTCTTT	TRBV12-5	.	TRBJ1-1	.
CAISGQANYGYTF	TGTGCCATCAGTGGACAAGCTAACTATGGCTACACCTTC	TRBV10-3	.	TRBJ1-2	few
CASSRGRGTDTQYF	TGTGCCAGTAGTCGAGGGCGGGGCACAGATACGCAGTATTTT	TRBV19	.	TRBJ2-3	.
CSVSRGTEIPEAFF	TGCAGCGTGTCCCGGGGGACAGAGATACCTGAAGCTTTCTTT	TRBV29-1	TRBD1	TRBJ1-1	.
CASSAVDRVTEAFF	TGTGCCAGCAGTGCCGTGGACAGGGTGACTGAAGCTTTCTTT	TRBV6-1	TRBD1	TRBJ1-1	.
CASSIDQSRRTNQPQHF	TGTGCCAGTAGTATAGACCAATCACGTCGGACTAATCAGCCCCAGCATTTT	TRBV19	.	TRBJ1-5	.
CASSQGTGVVYEQYF	TGCGCCAGCAGCCAAGGGACGGGGGTGGTCTACGAGCAGTACTTC	TRBV4-1	.	TRBJ2-7	.
CASSPEQGRNEQFF	TGCGCCAGCAGCCCCGAACAAGGGAGGAATGAGCAGTTCTTC	TRBV4-3	.	TRBJ2-1	.
CASSEEGWDRVPYEQYF	TGTGCCAGCAGCGAAGAAGGCTGGGACAGAGTTCCCTACGAGCAGTACTTC	TRBV2	TRBD1	TRBJ2-7	.
CASSDWADTGELFF	TGTGCCAGCAGTGATTGGGCAGACACCGGGGAGCTGTTTTTT	TRBV6-4	.	TRBJ2-2	.
CASSLEGTGEQYF	TGTGCCAGCAGCTTAGAAGGGACTGGCGAGCAGTACTTC	TRBV11-2	.	TRBJ2-7	.
CASSLFQNGHLKNIQYF	TGTGCCAGCAGCTTATTCCAAAACGGACACCTAAAAAACATTCAGTACTTC	TRBV11-2	.	TRBJ2-4	.
CASSEAGWGGELFF	TGTGCCAGCAGTGAGGCAGGGTGGGGCGGGGAGCTGTTTTTT	TRBV2	.	TRBJ2-2	.
CASSFGQGPNTGELFF	TGTGCCAGCAGCTTTGGACAGGGACCGAACACCGGGGAGCTGTTTTTT	TRBV7-8	TRBD1	TRBJ2-2	.
CASSPRSGELFF	TGTGCCAGTAGTCCGAGAAGCGGGGAGCTGTTTTTT	TRBV19	.	TRBJ2-2	.
CASSSYLTHGGDGYTF	TGTGCCAGCAGCTCCTACCTGACGCATGGAGGGGATGGCTACACCTTC	TRBV5-6	.	TRBJ1-2	.
CASSATTELHVHF	TGTGCCAGCAGTGCCACCACAGAGTTACATGTCCATTTT	TRBV6-1	.	TRBJ1-5	.
CASSITAVRGTDTQYF	TGTGCCAGTAGTATTACCGCCGTGCGAGGCACAGATACGCAGTATTTT	TRBV19	.	TRBJ2-3	.
CASSWGQNSPLHF	TGTGCCAGCAGCTGGGGGCAGAATTCACCCCTCCACTTT	TRBV7-8	.	TRBJ1-6	.
CAWSSGTGNEKLFF	TGTGCCTGGAGTAGCGGGACAGGAAATGAAAAACTGTTTTTT	TRBV30	TRBD1	TRBJ1-4	.
CASSLEGAVNQPQHF	TGCGCCAGCAGCTTGGAGGGGGCGGTCAATCAGCCCCAGCATTTT	TRBV5-1	TRBD1	TRBJ1-5	.
CSVVRDRANTEAFF	TGCAGCGTTGTCCGTGACAGGGCGAACACTGAAGCTTTCTTT	TRBV29-1	TRBD1	TRBJ1-1	once